Many counts were recorded for the clone carrying this TCR beta chain. The target antigen is unknown. One junction end does not reproduce the germline sequence, and a read error may be involved. The TCR beta CDR3 regions underwent amplification using RNA transcripts as the source. The TCR CDR3 was amplified in a first-round RT-PCR using the HTBI primer set. TCRdb redid the calling of the multiplex PCR reads with MiXCR, one entry per CDR3 protein. Of around 350,000 distinct CDR3 sequences in the sample, about 15% are singletons; the top ten hold roughly 19%. Germline V lookup: CDR1 GTSNPN, CDR2 SVGIG (reference sequence). The CDR3 sequence is 11 residues long. The study excluded patients with uncontrolled infection, other autoimmune disease, pregnancy or lactation. Each diagnosis was grounded in clinical symptoms, serum thyroxine and TRAb, thyroid ultrasound, and orbital computed tomography. Fresh 10 ml peripheral blood yielded PBMCs.

The data are from a study of T cells in Graves' hyperthyroidism and ophthalmopathy. Study-wide results and caveats: Also found in blood were most expanded thyroid clonotypes above 0.001.

Specimen: blood. The chain has TRBV30 and TRBJ1-1; D is undetermined. The TCR comes from a woman in her sixties with Graves' ophthalmopathy. DNA for the CDR3: TGTGCCTGGAGTGTAGGCACTGAAGCTCTCTTT. Translated, it gives CAWSVGTEALF.